Listed here are 28 T cell receptor beta chains from one sample, sequenced in a study of OX40 agonist ivuxolimab in advanced cancers. Using immunoSEQ multiplex PCR, the repertoire was profiled, and TCRdb retains in-frame clones only, with some absent. The profile shows approximately 83,000 clones, roughly 80% of them singletons. Sequencing was performed on CD4+ or CD8+ T cells sorted from blood, taken in a trial of the OX40 agonist ivuxolimab. Source of these receptors: an adult with an advanced solid tumor such as melanoma, head and neck, liver or kidney cancer.

The chain has TRBV7-3 and TRBJ1-2; the D gene is possibly TRBD1 (5 bases). V was pared by 2 bases and J by 8 bases, with 15 bases between. CDR1 and CDR2 from the germline V gene are SGHTA and FQGTGA. The CDR3 consists of 14 residues. CDR3: CASSLGTAGEGYTF. CDR3 coding DNA: TGTGCCAGCAGCTTAGGGACGGCTGGGGAGGGCTACACCTTC.

This clone was counted once. The V call is TRBV27, the J call TRBJ2-1; D unresolved. Germline CDR1 MNHEY, CDR2 SMNVEV (reference sequence). The V gene lost 0 bases and the J gene lost 7 bases, with 10 bases spanning the gap. CDR3 length: 14 amino acids. CDR3 region: CASSLSVLLNEQFF. The CDR3 bases are TGTGCCAGCAGTTTATCGGTCCTCCTGAATGAGCAGTTCTTC.

Regarding this clone: The same CDR3 arises from other DNA sequences in this sample as well. The V and J genes are TRBV7-2 and TRBJ1-2, with D unresolved. The V gene's germline CDR1 is SGHTA and CDR2 FQGNSA. The V end was cut by 3 bases, the J end by 2 bases, with 10 bases between. This CDR3 comprises 14 residues. CDR3 sequence (DNA): TGTGCCAGCAGCTTCTCGGGGAAAAACTATGGCTACACCTTC. This sequence encodes CASSFSGKNYGYTF. Full variable domain (missing parts from reference TRBV7-2 and TRBJ1-2): GAGVSQSPSNKVTEKGKDVELRCDPISGHTALYWYRQSLGQGLEFLIYFQGNSAPDKSGLPSDRFSAERTGGSVSTLTIQRTQQEDSAVYLCASSFSGKNYGYTFGSGTRLTVV.

The genes are TRBV19 and TRBJ2-7, with 12 bases aligning to TRBD1. The trim removed 6 bases at V and 6 bases at J, leaving 6 bases unmatched. Germline CDR1 and CDR2: LNHDA and SQIVND (reference sequence). This CDR3 is 14 amino acids long. CDR3 nucleotides: TGTGCCAGTAGCCGGGACAGGGGGCAAGGCGAGCAGTACTTC. This encodes CASSRDRGQGEQYF.

The rearrangement uses TRBV5-1 and TRBJ2-3; D is perhaps TRBD1 (6 bases). Trimming took off 0 bases at V and 2 bases at J, with 13 bases between the two ends. This CDR3 region has 16 residues. The V gene's germline CDR1 is SGHRS and CDR2 YFSETQ. In DNA form, the CDR3 reads TGCGCCAGCAGCTTGGAAGGACAGAGAGCCACAGATACGCAGTATTTT. Protein: CASSLEGQRATDTQYF.

CDR3 coding DNA: TGTGCCAGCAGTTCAGAGGGCAGGGACAATGAGCAGTTCTTC. It translates to CASSSEGRDNEQFF. The genes are TRBV7-3 and TRBJ2-1; either TRBD1 or TRBD2 may fit D (5 bases each). V gave up 6 bases and J gave up 5 bases, with 14 bases separating them. The CDR3 totals 14 residues. CDR1 is SGHTA, CDR2 FQGTGA, per germline. The full variable domain, rest sourced from reference TRBV7-3 and TRBJ2-1, is GAGVSQTPSNKVTEKGKYVELRCDPISGHTALYWYRQSLGQGPEFLIYFQGTGAADDSGLPNDRFFAVRPEGSVSTLKIQRTERGDSAVYLCASSSEGRDNEQFFGPGTRLTVL.

The rearrangement uses TRBV19 and TRBJ1-3; D is unclear. The CDR3 consists of 17 residues. The germline V gene encodes CDR1 LNHDA and CDR2 SQIVND (reference sequence). V was shortened by 1 base and J by 0 bases, with 13 bases between the two germline ends. CDR3 nucleotide sequence: TGTGCCAGTAGTATAGTAAGATCGCGACGCTCTGGAAACACCATATATTTT. Translating gives CASSIVRSRRSGNTIYF.

The chain employs TRBV2 and TRBJ1-1; a weak D match, TRBD1 (5 bases). There are 15 residues in the CDR3. Trimming removed 5 bases from V and 0 bases from J, with 13 bases in between. CDR1 is SNHLY, CDR2 FYNNEI, per germline. CDR3 loop: CASSPRQIVNTEAFF. Here the CDR3 DNA reads TGTGCCAGCAGTCCACGACAGATAGTGAACACTGAAGCTTTCTTT.

V and J are TRBV6-5 and TRBJ1-1; 9 bases agree with TRBD1. V gave up 2 bases and J gave up 10 bases; unmatched junction bases: 5. There are 13 residues in the CDR3. The germline V gene has CDR1 MNHEY and CDR2 SVGAGI. The CDR3 reads CASSYRQGVPAFF. CDR3 in DNA: TGTGCCAGCAGTTACAGACAGGGGGTGCCAGCTTTCTTT.

CDR3 loop: CASSLTRTSYNEQFF. The CDR3, as DNA: TGCGCCAGCAGCTTAACTAGAACGAGTTACAATGAGCAGTTCTTC. The chain recombines TRBV5-1 with TRBJ2-1; D may be TRBD2 (5 bases). Trimming shortened V by 2 bases and J by 4 bases, and 13 bases separated the two germline ends. Germline V lookup: CDR1 SGHRS, CDR2 YFSETQ. This CDR3 has 15 residues.

This clone was observed a few times. The rearrangement joins TRBV6-1 to TRBJ1-2; D is ambiguous. This CDR3 comprises 14 residues. Trimming removed 4 bases at V and 0 bases at J, with 9 bases between. The V gene's germline CDR1 is MNHNS and CDR2 SASEGT. The CDR3 nucleotides read TGTGCCAGCAGTGTCGATCCCGCTAACTATGGCTACACCTTC. This encodes CASSVDPANYGYTF.

Of note for this clone: This CDR3 is also generated by other DNA sequences in the sample. The genes are TRBV19 and TRBJ2-2; D gene uncertain. CDR3 length: 14 amino acids. CDR1 LNHDA and CDR2 SQIVND come from the germline V gene (reference sequence). The V end lost 3 bases, the J end lost 1 base, and 6 bases lay between the germline ends. In nucleotides, the CDR3 is TGTGCCAGTAGTATCTTAGAGAACACCGGGGAGCTGTTTTTT. Translation gives CASSILENTGELFF. Variable domain in full (rest from reference TRBV19 and TRBJ2-2): DGGITQSPKYLFRKEGQNVTLSCEQNLNHDAMYWYRQDPGQGLRLIYYSQIVNDFQKGDIAEGYSVSREKKESFPLTVTSAQKNPTAFYLCASSILENTGELFFGEGSRLTVL.

The rearrangement uses TRBV10-1 and TRBJ2-2, with a possible D match to TRBD2 (6 bases). Germline V gene data show CDR1 as WNHNN and CDR2 as SYGVQD (reference sequence). Between the trimmed V and J ends, which lost 7 bases and 4 bases, there was a span of 10 bases. The CDR3 contains 13 residues. CDR3 in amino acids: CASNGSPTGELFF. The CDR3, as DNA: TGCGCCAGCAACGGGAGCCCCACCGGGGAGCTGTTTTTT.

This clone showed up just once. The chain combines TRBV9 with TRBJ1-1; the D gene is possibly TRBD1 (6 bases). V was pared by 0 bases and J by 1 base, with 7 bases between. The CDR3 is 14 residues long. CDR1 and CDR2 (germline): SGDLS, YYNGEE. CDR3 sequence (DNA): TGTGCCAGCAGCGTAGAACAGGGGAACACTGAAGCTTTCTTT. Its translation is CASSVEQGNTEAFF.

In its sample, this clone was seen a few times. A read error may explain this, as a much larger clone is one base away. Other nucleotide sequences in the sample specify the same CDR3. This sequence joins TRBV2 and TRBJ2-7, with D unclear. V was cut by 3 bases and J by 4 bases, with 1 base left in between. Per germline, CDR1 SNHLY and CDR2 FYNNEI. The CDR3 is made up of 10 amino acids. The CDR3: CASSEYEQYF. The DNA for the CDR3 is TGTGCCAGCAGTGAGTACGAGCAGTACTTC.

The chain recombines TRBV5-1 with TRBJ1-1, with D uncertain. The germline CDR1 and CDR2 sequences are SGHRS and YFSETQ. The length of the CDR3 is 15 residues. Trimming took off 4 bases at V and 1 base at J, with 14 bases between the two ends. The CDR3 region is CASSPRTSENTEAFF. CDR3 in DNA: TGCGCCAGCAGCCCCCGGACCTCTGAGAACACTGAAGCTTTCTTT.

The chain is built from TRBV18 and TRBJ2-7, with a possible D match to TRBD1 (6 bases). Between the trimmed V and J ends, which lost 6 bases and 5 bases, there was a span of 14 bases. CDR3 length equals 13 residues. Germline assignment: CDR1 KGHSH and CDR2 LQKENI. CDR3 residues: CASSPAGDHEQYF. As DNA, the CDR3 is TGTGCCAGCTCCCCCGCAGGGGACCACGAGCAGTACTTC.

The chain combines TRBV11-2 with TRBJ2-7; D perhaps matches TRBD1 (6 bases). The CDR3 contains 15 residues. Germline V gives CDR1 SGHAT, CDR2 FQNNGV. V lost 1 base, J lost 0 bases, and 10 bases lay in between. The CDR3 here is CASSLVGGSSYEQYF. The DNA of the CDR3 is TGTGCCAGCAGCTTAGTAGGGGGAAGCTCCTACGAGCAGTACTTC. The full variable domain, completed using reference TRBV11-2 and TRBJ2-7, is EAGVAQSPRYKIIEKRQSVAFWCNPISGHATLYWYQQILGQGPKLLIQFQNNGVVDDSQLPKDRFSAERLKGVDSTLKIQPAKLEDSAVYLCASSLVGGSSYEQYFGPGTRLTVT.

The V call is TRBV19, the J call TRBJ1-4; no reliable D call. The CDR3 extends over 15 amino acids. V was shortened by 6 bases and J by 7 bases, with 18 bases between the two germline ends. Germline V gene data show CDR1 as LNHDA and CDR2 as SQIVND (reference sequence). The chain's CDR3 is CASSGSRIRGEKLFF. The CDR3 nucleotides read TGTGCCAGTAGCGGAAGTCGGATTCGGGGTGAAAAACTGTTTTTT.

The chain joins TRBV7-8 to TRBJ2-7; D possibly corresponds to TRBD1 (5 bases). The CDR3 is made up of 15 amino acids. Germline CDR1 SGHVS, CDR2 FQNEAQ. The V and J ends lost 3 bases and 5 bases respectively, with 17 bases between them. CDR3 sequence reads: CASSFLNRIGDEQYF. In DNA, the CDR3 is TGTGCCAGCAGCTTTTTGAACAGGATAGGCGACGAGCAGTACTTC.

The rearrangement joins TRBV6-1 to TRBJ1-6; D is unresolved. The CDR3 runs 14 residues. V lost 4 bases to trimming and J lost 6 bases, with 10 bases between them. Germline V gene lookup returns CDR1 MNHNS and CDR2 SASEGT. This chain's CDR3 is CASSVIGSNSPLHF. DNA of the CDR3: TGTGCCAGCAGTGTAATAGGAAGTAATTCACCCCTCCACTTT.

CDR3 nucleotides: TGCGCCAGTTACAGGGAGATCGGAGAGACCCAGTACTTC. The encoded protein is CASYREIGETQYF. The chain carries TRBV5-1 and TRBJ2-5; tentatively, D is TRBD1 (6 bases). The CDR3 spans 13 residues. The V gene's germline CDR1 is SGHRS and CDR2 YFSETQ. With 8 bases removed from V and 4 bases from J, the gap between germline ends came to 15 bases.

The chain uses TRBV30 and TRBJ1-2; D gene uncertain. In germline, CDR1 is GTSNPN, CDR2 SVGIG (reference sequence). This CDR3 region has 14 residues. Between the trimmed V and J ends, which lost 0 bases and 4 bases, there was a span of 12 bases. The CDR3 sequence is CAWSVLAGLYGYTF. The CDR3 coding sequence is TGTGCCTGGAGTGTACTCGCCGGCCTCTATGGCTACACCTTC.

This chain uses TRBV7-2 with TRBJ2-3, with unresolved D. The length of the CDR3 is 13 residues. Looked up from germline, CDR1 is SGHTA and CDR2 is FQGNSA. V gave up 3 bases and J gave up 1 base, with 5 bases separating them. Here the CDR3 reads CASSFRGTDTQYF. The DNA of the CDR3 is TGTGCCAGCAGCTTCCGGGGCACAGATACGCAGTATTTT.

This clone appeared once. The J gene is TRBJ2-1, the V gene TRBV7-9; D tentatively reads TRBD1 or TRBD2 (5 bases each). Germline CDR1 is SEHNR and CDR2 is FQNEAQ (reference sequence). The CDR3 has 14 amino acids. Between the trimmed V and J ends, which lost 5 bases and 0 bases, there was a span of 8 bases. CDR3 DNA: TGTGCCAGCAGCGTGGGGGTCTCCTACAATGAGCAGTTCTTC. Translated, it gives CASSVGVSYNEQFF.

The chain recombines TRBV7-2 with TRBJ2-1; no reliable D call. The germline V and J ends were trimmed by 1 base and 1 base, with 14 bases remaining between them. Germline V lookup: CDR1 SGHTA, CDR2 FQGNSA. The CDR3 runs to 17 residues. CDR3 nucleotide sequence: TGTGCCAGCAGCTTAGAATTCGGCAGAACGTCCTACAATGAGCAGTTCTTC. Encoded protein: CASSLEFGRTSYNEQFF. Full variable domain (remainder filled in from reference TRBV7-2 and TRBJ2-1): GAGVSQSPSNKVTEKGKDVELRCDPISGHTALYWYRQSLGQGLEFLIYFQGNSAPDKSGLPSDRFSAERTGGSVSTLTIQRTQQEDSAVYLCASSLEFGRTSYNEQFFGPGTRLTVL.

The CDR3 DNA reads TGTGCCAGCAGCCGGAGCGGGACAGTCAATCAGCCCCAGCATTTT. It yields the protein CASSRSGTVNQPQHF. The V and J genes are TRBV7-2 and TRBJ1-5; 7 nucleotides agree with TRBD1. Unmatched junction bases numbered 7, after V lost 5 bases and J lost 3 bases. The CDR3 spans 15 residues. Germline assignment: CDR1 SGHTA and CDR2 FQGNSA.

The chain links TRBV5-4 to TRBJ1-6; possibly TRBD1 for D (5 bases). V lost 4 bases and J 7 bases, leaving 15 bases between the germline ends. CDR1 is SGHNT, CDR2 YYREEE, per germline (reference sequence). The CDR3 length is 15 residues. CDR3 amino acids: CASSATRDDNSPLHF. The DNA for the CDR3 is TGTGCCAGCAGCGCCACCCGGGACGACAATTCACCCCTCCACTTT.